A single sample is the source of the 21 T cell receptor beta chains below, sequenced in a study of Ad26.COV2.S vaccination and SARS-CoV-2 variants (dated by TCRdb to the early 2020s). In the paper's terms, the treatment or condition label means: about 20 received Ad26.COV2.S at low or high dose, single or two shots; about five received placebo; per-sample allocation not given. For vaccine and placebo recipients, the sequenced repertoires came from samples collected on day 63 after the first injection. The library was obtained by the immunoSEQ multiplex PCR assay. TCRdb took over this immuneACCESS table, retaining in-frame rearrangements with V and J assigned. Such tables are incomplete; in checked studies, under half of the missing clones stem from an unresolved V gene, and the remainder is unexplained. Within this sample are roughly 320,000 clones, with around 83% of them counted one time only. The ten largest clones take up 1.9% of the sample.

Material: peripheral blood, obtained in a trial of Ad26.COV2.S vaccine versus placebo. The receptors come from a person aged 18 to 59 who received the Ad26.COV2.S COVID-19 vaccine or a placebo.

The table lists this clone with a few counts. The chain carries TRBV15 and TRBJ2-1; 8 bases align to TRBD2. CDR3 length equals 14 residues. Germline CDR1 LNHNV, CDR2 YYDKDF (reference sequence). The junction had 7 bases not matched to a gene; V was cut back by 5 bases and J by 7 bases. The CDR3 sequence: CATSRGGVGNEQFF. CDR3 nucleotide sequence: TGTGCCACCAGCCGGGGGGGAGTGGGGAATGAGCAGTTCTTC. The variable domain in full, completed from reference TRBV15 and TRBJ2-1, reads DAMVIQNPRYQVTQFGKPVTLSCSQTLNHNVMYWYQQKSSQAPKLLFHYYDKDFNNEADTPDNFQSRRPNTSFCFLDIRSPGLGDTAMYLCATSRGGVGNEQFFGPGTRLTVL.

This clone was detected only a few times. The V gene is TRBV7-2, the J gene TRBJ1-2; 8 bases are shared with TRBD1. CDR1 and CDR2 (germline): SGHTA, FQGNSA. Trimming took 5 bases from V and 0 from J; bases not matched to a gene: 2. This CDR3 has 14 amino acids. The CDR3 is CASSRDRSNYGYTF. DNA for the CDR3: TGTGCCAGCAGCCGGGACAGGTCTAACTATGGCTACACCTTC.

The V gene is TRBV6-6, the J gene TRBJ1-2; 8 nucleotides agree with TRBD1. CDR1 and CDR2 (germline): MNHNY, SVGAGI (reference sequence). CDR3 size: 13 residues. V lost 6 bases, J lost 3 bases, and 3 bases stayed unmatched. The CDR3 here is CASRLGQDYGYTF. The CDR3 region has the DNA TGTGCCAGCAGGCTGGGACAGGACTATGGCTACACCTTC.

This chain links TRBV6-2 or TRBV6-3 with TRBJ2-1; D is unresolved. There are 11 residues in the CDR3. Trimming removed 4 bases from V and 3 bases from J, with 1 base in between. Per germline, CDR1 MNHEY and CDR2 SVGEGT. CDR3 amino acids: CASSFYNEQFF. The CDR3, as DNA: TGTGCCAGCAGTTTCTACAATGAGCAGTTCTTC.

CDR3 sequence: CASSLRFGHNSYEQYF. In DNA form, the CDR3 reads TGCGCCAGCAGCTTGCGCTTCGGACATAACTCCTACGAGCAGTACTTC. J is TRBJ2-7 and V is TRBV5-1; a weak D match, TRBD1 (5 bases). Germline V gene lookup returns CDR1 SGHRS and CDR2 YFSETQ. CDR3 size: 16 residues. V gave up 1 base and J gave up 0 bases, with 14 bases separating them.

The chain combines TRBV9 with TRBJ1-4; D gene uncertain. The length of the CDR3 is 15 residues. Germline assignment: CDR1 SGDLS and CDR2 YYNGEE. The germline V and J ends were trimmed by 1 base and 8 bases, with 15 bases remaining between them. CDR3 amino acids: CASSVSTDRREKLFF. The CDR3, as DNA: TGTGCCAGCAGCGTAAGTACGGATCGGCGAGAAAAACTGTTTTTT.

The chain combines TRBV2 with TRBJ1-5, with unresolved D. V lost 8 bases, J lost 4 bases, and 15 bases lay in between. This CDR3 region has 14 residues. CDR1 and CDR2 from the germline V gene are SNHLY and FYNNEI. The CDR3 loop is CASQFTYLNQPQHF. As DNA, the CDR3 is TGTGCCAGCCAATTCACATACCTTAATCAGCCCCAGCATTTT.

The chain joins TRBV3-1 (or the pseudogene TRBV3-2) to TRBJ2-3; 13 bases agree with TRBD2. Germline V lookup: CDR1 LGHDT, CDR2 YNNKEL (reference sequence). The CDR3 loop spans 16 amino acids. V shed 6 bases, J shed 4 bases, and the junction held 7 bases outside the gene matches. The CDR3 loop is CASSRLAGGGADTQYF. DNA of the CDR3: TGTGCCAGCAGTCGACTAGCGGGGGGCGGCGCAGATACGCAGTATTTT.

The chain recombines TRBV7-3 with TRBJ1-1; TRBD1 is a possible D gene (5 bases). Trimming stripped 2 bases from V and 0 bases from J, with 19 bases between. The CDR3 is made up of 18 amino acids. From germline, CDR1 is SGHTA and CDR2 FQGTGA. CDR3: CASSLSPGAGLMNTEAFF. CDR3 in DNA: TGTGCCAGCAGCTTATCCCCCGGGGCAGGCCTTATGAACACTGAAGCTTTCTTT.

The rearrangement uses TRBV15 and TRBJ2-7, with 8 bases fitting TRBD2. Unmatched junction bases numbered 10, after V lost 3 bases and J lost 3 bases. Germline values: CDR1 LNHNV, CDR2 YYDKDF (reference sequence). This CDR3 has 16 residues. The DNA of the CDR3 is TGTGCCACCAGCAGTCGACTAGCGTCCTCGTACTACGAGCAGTACTTC. It is translated as CATSSRLASSYYEQYF.

Note on this clone: The junction and the germline gene differ at one end; a read error may be behind it. The chain combines TRBV18 with TRBJ1-2; TRBD1 matches 8 bases. Germline CDR1 is KGHSH and CDR2 is LQKENI. This CDR3 comprises 13 residues. The CDR3 sequence: CASSPYRDRRETF. DNA of the CDR3: TGTGCCAGCTCACCGTACCGGGACAGGCGGGAAACTTTC.

The chain is built from TRBV10-3 and TRBJ1-6; D not resolved. CDR1 is ENHRY and CDR2 is SYGVKD in the germline V gene. Trimming cost V 0 bases and J 4 bases, with 7 bases left between them. This CDR3 is built from 15 residues. CDR3 bases: TGTGCCATCAGTGAGTCGGTGGAATATAATTCACCCCTCCACTTT. Amino acids: CAISESVEYNSPLHF.

The chain is built from TRBV15 and TRBJ1-1; D ambiguous. Looked up from germline, CDR1 is LNHNV and CDR2 is YYDKDF (reference sequence). There are 14 residues in the CDR3. With 4 bases removed from V and 2 bases from J, the gap between germline ends came to 11 bases. The CDR3 bases are TGTGCCACCAGCAAGGGCCCACTTAACACTGAAGCTTTCTTT. Translation gives CATSKGPLNTEAFF.

The rearrangement links TRBV4-3 to TRBJ2-6; TRBD1 matches at 7 bases. Germline trimming cut 0 bases from V and 1 base from J; bases unmatched to any gene: 9. Germline CDR1 and CDR2: LGHNA and YSLEER. There are 19 residues in the CDR3. The CDR3 loop reads CASSQDFRGPRSGANVLTF. DNA for the CDR3: TGCGCCAGCAGCCAAGATTTTAGGGGGCCCCGGTCTGGGGCCAACGTCCTGACTTTC.

V usage is TRBV6-2 or TRBV6-3 and J usage is TRBJ1-4; the D is unclear. CDR1 is MNHEY, CDR2 SVGEGT, per germline. This CDR3 comprises 13 residues. The V end was cut by 4 bases, the J end by 8 bases, with 11 bases between. CDR3 protein: CASSSRKGEKLFF. For the CDR3, the DNA is TGTGCCAGCAGTTCTAGGAAGGGCGAAAAACTGTTTTTT.

The rearrangement joins TRBV6-5 to TRBJ1-2; possible D gene TRBD1, 6 bases. The CDR3 has 14 amino acids. CDR1 MNHEY and CDR2 SVGAGI come from the germline V gene. Trimming took off 3 bases at V and 4 bases at J, with 12 bases between the two ends. CDR3 region: CASSYTGSGYGYTF. As DNA, the CDR3 is TGTGCCAGCAGTTATACAGGGTCCGGCTATGGCTACACCTTC.

The rearrangement joins TRBV21-1 to TRBJ1-1; no DNA check was done on the table's D call, TRBD1. TRBV21-1 is deemed a pseudogene. This CDR3 has 15 residues. Written as DNA, the CDR3 is TGTGCCAGCAGCAAAGGGGGCAGATTGAACACTGAAGCTTTCTTT. As protein: CASSKGGRLNTEAFF.

The chain joins TRBV6-2 or TRBV6-3 to TRBJ1-6; TRBD1 agrees at 7 bases. The CDR3 runs to 15 residues. CDR1 and CDR2 (germline): MNHEY, SVGEGT. With 5 bases clipped from V and 10 bases from J, the junction kept 11 bases outside the gene matches. CDR3 nucleotide sequence: TGTGCCAGCAGTCTTGAGGGACAGATCAGCTCACCCCTCCACTTT. It yields the protein CASSLEGQISSPLHF.

This clone was observed a single time. This CDR3 is CASSLSGNTIYF. As DNA, the CDR3 is TGTGCCAGCAGCCTCTCTGGAAACACCATATATTTT. This chain links TRBV3-1 (or the pseudogene TRBV3-2) with TRBJ1-3; D unclear. The CDR3 sequence is 12 residues long. Germline V gene lookup returns CDR1 LGHDT and CDR2 YNNKEL (reference sequence). Trimming took off 4 bases at V and 0 bases at J, with 1 base between the two ends.

J is TRBJ1-2 and V is TRBV5-1; 9 bases fit TRBD1. Germline loops: CDR1 SGHRS, CDR2 YFSETQ. J gave up 5 bases and V 4 bases, and 6 bases lay outside the gene matches. The CDR3 spans 14 residues. The CDR3 here is CASSEQGARYGYTF. Written as DNA, the CDR3 is TGCGCCAGCAGCGAACAGGGGGCCCGTTATGGCTACACCTTC.

The chain recombines TRBV29-1 with TRBJ1-2; D ambiguous. The CDR3 covers 14 residues. V shed 6 bases and J shed 3 bases, with 17 bases lying between them. The germline gives CDR1 SQVTM, CDR2 ANQGSEA. The CDR3 sequence: CSVPTGFGHYGYTF. The CDR3 bases are TGCAGCGTCCCCACCGGTTTTGGCCACTATGGCTACACCTTC.